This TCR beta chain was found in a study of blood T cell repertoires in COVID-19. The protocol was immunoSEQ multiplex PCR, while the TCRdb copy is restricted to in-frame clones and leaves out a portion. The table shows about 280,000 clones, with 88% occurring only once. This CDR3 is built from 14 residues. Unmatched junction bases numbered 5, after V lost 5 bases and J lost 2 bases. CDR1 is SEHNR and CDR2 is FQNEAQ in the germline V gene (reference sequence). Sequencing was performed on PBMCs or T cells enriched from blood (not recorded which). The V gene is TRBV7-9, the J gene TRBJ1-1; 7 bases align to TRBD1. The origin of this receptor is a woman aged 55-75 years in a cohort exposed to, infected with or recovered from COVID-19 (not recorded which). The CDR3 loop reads CASSRGTVNTEAFF. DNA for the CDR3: TGTGCCAGCAGCCGCGGGACAGTTAACACTGAAGCTTTCTTT.